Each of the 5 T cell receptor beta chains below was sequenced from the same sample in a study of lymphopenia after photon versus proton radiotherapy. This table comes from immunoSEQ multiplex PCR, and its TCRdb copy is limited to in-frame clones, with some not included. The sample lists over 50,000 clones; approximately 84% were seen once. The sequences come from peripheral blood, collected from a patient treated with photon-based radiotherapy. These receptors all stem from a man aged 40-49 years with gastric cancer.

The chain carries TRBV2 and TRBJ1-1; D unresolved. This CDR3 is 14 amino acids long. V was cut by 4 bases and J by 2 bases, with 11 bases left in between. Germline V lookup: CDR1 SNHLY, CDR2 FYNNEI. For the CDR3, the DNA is TGTGCCAGCAGTGCCTCTCAGGTAAACACTGAAGCTTTCTTT. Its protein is CASSASQVNTEAFF.

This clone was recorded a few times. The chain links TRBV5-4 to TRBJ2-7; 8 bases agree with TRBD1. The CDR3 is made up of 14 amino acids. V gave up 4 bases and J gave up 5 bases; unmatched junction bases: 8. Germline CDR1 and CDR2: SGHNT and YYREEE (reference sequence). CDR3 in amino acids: CASSLRQGSHEQYF. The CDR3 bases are TGTGCCAGCAGCCTGAGACAGGGGAGTCACGAGCAGTACTTC.

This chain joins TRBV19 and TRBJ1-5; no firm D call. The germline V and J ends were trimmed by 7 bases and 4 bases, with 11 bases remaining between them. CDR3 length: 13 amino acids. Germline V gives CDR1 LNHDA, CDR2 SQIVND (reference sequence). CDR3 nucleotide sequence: TGTGCCAGTACTAGTTACATTAATCAGCCCCAGCATTTT. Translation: CASTSYINQPQHF.

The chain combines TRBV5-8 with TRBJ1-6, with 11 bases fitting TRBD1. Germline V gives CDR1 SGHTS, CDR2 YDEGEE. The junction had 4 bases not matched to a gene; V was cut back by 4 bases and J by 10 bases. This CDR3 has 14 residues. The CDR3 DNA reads TGTGCCAGCAGCCGAGGACAGGGGGCATCACCCCTCCACTTT. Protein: CASSRGQGASPLHF.

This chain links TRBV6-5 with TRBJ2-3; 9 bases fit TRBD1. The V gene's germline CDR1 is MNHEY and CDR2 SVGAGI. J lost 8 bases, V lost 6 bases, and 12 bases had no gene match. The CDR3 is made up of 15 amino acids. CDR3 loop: CASRLTGGAMGTQYF. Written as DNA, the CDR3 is TGTGCCAGCAGGCTGACAGGGGGAGCAATGGGTACGCAGTATTTT.